This TCR beta chain was captured in a study of T cells in Graves' hyperthyroidism and ophthalmopathy. PBMCs came from roughly 10 ml fresh peripheral blood. Amplification targeted TCR beta CDR3 regions from RNA transcripts. When the TCR CDR3 underwent first-round RT-PCR, the HTBI primer set was used. TCRdb fed the multiplex PCR reads into MiXCR, producing one record per CDR3 protein. In the table there are 360,000 or so distinct CDR3 sequences, over 12% of which are singletons. Many counts were recorded for this clonotype. Between the trimmed V and J ends, which lost 0 bases and 4 bases, there was a span of 7 bases. Per germline, CDR1 SGHRS and CDR2 YFSETQ. The CDR3 length is 14 residues.

This chain links TRBV5-1 with TRBJ2-2; D remains ambiguous. The sequence came from an older woman with Graves' ophthalmopathy. The material sequenced was blood. The CDR3 DNA reads TGCGCCAGCAGCTTGGAGGTCGGCACCGGGGAGCTGTTTTTT. The encoded protein is CASSLEVGTGELFF. The whole variable domain, filled in from reference TRBV5-1 and TRBJ2-2, reads KAGVTQTPRYLIKTRGQQVTLSCSPISGHRSVSWYQQTPGQGLQFLFEYFSETQRNKGNFPGRFSGRQFSNSRSEMNVSTLELGDSALYLCASSLEVGTGELFFGEGSRLTVL.